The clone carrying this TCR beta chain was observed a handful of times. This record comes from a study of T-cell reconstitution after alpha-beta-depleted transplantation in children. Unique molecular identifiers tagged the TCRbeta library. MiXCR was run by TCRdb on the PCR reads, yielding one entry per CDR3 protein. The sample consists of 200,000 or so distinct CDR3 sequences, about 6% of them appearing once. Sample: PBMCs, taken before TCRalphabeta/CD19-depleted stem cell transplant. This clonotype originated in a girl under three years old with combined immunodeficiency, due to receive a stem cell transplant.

In DNA form, the CDR3 reads TGCAGCGCCGGACAGCCCGCCTACGAGCAGTACTTC. It translates to CSAGQPAYEQYF. This chain uses TRBV29-1 with TRBJ2-7; weak D call: TRBD1 (6 bases). CDR1 and CDR2 (germline): SQVTM, ANQGSEA. The CDR3 spans 12 residues. Trimming stripped 7 bases from V and 2 bases from J, with 12 bases between.